In this sample, the clone carrying this T cell receptor (beta chain) turned up once. During active infection, Seattle patients enrolled and were then monitored through disease. Original handling: By means of reference gene primer amplification, nucleated cell counts were estimated. The repertoire was sequenced with immunoSEQ multiplex PCR; TCRdb's copy has only in-frame clones and lacks some. The DNA was the basis for D and trimming; V, J and clone size are from that table. The sample carries about 480,000 clones, approximately 89% recorded once. This sample is drawn from a study of blood T cell repertoires in COVID-19. About the study: The United States, Italy and Spain were the sources of the acute and convalescent COVID-19 samples.

The CDR3 spans 14 residues. Germline CDR1 and CDR2: MGHRA and YSYEKL. Unmatched junction bases numbered 0, after V lost 0 bases and J lost 2 bases. The receptor was isolated from a man aged 18-30 years with COVID-19, enrolled during active disease. The chain couples TRBV4-1 to TRBJ2-7; 8 bases agree with TRBD2. The specimen sequenced was peripheral blood. CDR3 amino acids: CASSQERGAYEQYF. DNA of the CDR3: TGCGCCAGCAGCCAAGAGCGGGGGGCCTACGAGCAGTACTTC.